What follows describes a single T cell receptor beta chain. Its antigen is unidentified. The data derive from a study of long-term antiretroviral therapy in people with HIV. Study context: The oldest samples precede the 2015 immediate-ART recommendation by about a decade. General study results and limits: Repertoires in HIV (unlike those of controls) had narrower CDR3 length ranges.

They ran version v3.0 of the immunoSEQ assay at survey level. Each sample had sequencing targeting roughly 40,000-50,000 T-cell genomes. The repertoire was sequenced with immunoSEQ multiplex PCR; TCRdb's copy has only in-frame clones and lacks some. The sample holds approximately 20,000 clones; around 80% are singletons and the top ten take 4.6%. The CDR3 runs to 14 residues. Germline V gene data show CDR1 as MNHEY and CDR2 as SMNVEV (reference sequence). V was shortened by 2 bases and J by 8 bases, with 13 bases between the two germline ends. This TCR was recovered from a man between 18 and 29 years old with HIV. The chain carries TRBV27 and TRBJ1-5; D is perhaps TRBD1 (5 bases). Material: unsorted PBMCs, obtained 0.5 years after starting antiretroviral therapy. CDR3 amino acids: CASSLGGGRKPQHF. In DNA, the CDR3 is TGTGCCAGCAGTTTAGGGGGGGGGAGGAAGCCCCAGCATTTT.